A single sample gave rise to the 17 T cell receptor beta chains below, sequenced in a study of control samples from healthy donors and cancer patients. Libraries were prepared by immunoSEQ multiplex PCR; TCRdb keeps only in-frame clonotypes and omits some of them. This sample has 95,000 to 120,000 clones, with just under 85% found just once. Sequencing was performed on blood. Receptor source: a man younger than 35 in good health.

This clone was detected a few times. The CDR3: CASRGGRGTQETQYF. CDR3 DNA sequence: TGTGCCAGCAGGGGGGGGCGGGGAACCCAAGAGACCCAGTACTTC. The chain uses TRBV28 and TRBJ2-5; D may be TRBD2 (7 bases). The ends were cut back, 6 bases at V and 1 base at J, with 15 bases in the middle. This CDR3 has 15 amino acids. CDR1 and CDR2 (germline): MDHEN, SYDVKM.

This clone turned up a few times. V usage is TRBV7-2 and J usage is TRBJ2-7; the D is unclear. V was shortened by 1 base and J by 2 bases, with 6 bases between the two germline ends. The CDR3 length is 13 residues. Germline V gene lookup returns CDR1 SGHTA and CDR2 FQGNSA. The CDR3 DNA is TGTGCCAGCAGCTTAGAGGGAACCTACGAGCAGTACGTC. Amino acids: CASSLEGTYEQYV.

The chain recombines TRBV7-6 with TRBJ1-3, with D perhaps TRBD1 (6 bases). The CDR3 loop spans 17 amino acids. V shed 5 bases and J shed 0 bases, with 17 bases lying between them. CDR1 is SGHVS and CDR2 is FNYEAQ in the germline V gene. The CDR3 DNA reads as TGTGCCAGCAGCACCGGGGTGGGGGCCTTCTCTGGAAACACCATATATTTT. Translating it yields CASSTGVGAFSGNTIYF.

The chain joins TRBV7-2 to TRBJ1-1; D uncertain. V was cut by 3 bases and J by 0 bases, with 5 bases left in between. Germline values: CDR1 SGHTA, CDR2 FQGNSA. The CDR3 loop spans 13 amino acids. CDR3 amino acids: CASSFGMNTEAFF. The CDR3 bases are TGTGCCAGCAGCTTCGGTATGAACACTGAAGCTTTCTTT.

The chain links TRBV4-2 to TRBJ1-3; 7 positions match TRBD1. Germline lookup yields CDR1 LGHNA and CDR2 YNFKEQ. CDR3 length equals 18 residues. The junction had 10 bases not matched to a gene; V was cut back by 0 bases and J by 2 bases. The CDR3 DNA is TGTGCCAGCAGCCAAGAGTCGCTTAGAACAGGGGCTGGAAACACCATATATTTT. Its protein product is CASSQESLRTGAGNTIYF.

V is TRBV19 and J is TRBJ2-2, with D possibly TRBD2 on 5 matching bases. Germline V lookup: CDR1 LNHDA, CDR2 SQIVND (reference sequence). Deletions cut 1 base from V and 5 bases from J, with 14 bases between. The CDR3 loop spans 16 amino acids. As DNA, the CDR3 is TGTGCCAGTAGTATAGCCTATGGGGTAGCGACCGGGGAGCTGTTTTTT. Translation gives CASSIAYGVATGELFF.

This chain connects TRBV13 to TRBJ2-2, with D uncertain. This CDR3 has 14 amino acids. Trimming shortened V by 5 bases and J by 6 bases, and 13 bases separated the two germline ends. Per germline, CDR1 PRHDT and CDR2 FYEKMQ (reference sequence). The CDR3 DNA reads TGTGCCAGCAGCCCTACCTTCTCCCCCGGGGAGCTGTTTTTT. Translated: CASSPTFSPGELFF.

V and J are TRBV10-3 and TRBJ1-1, with a possible D match to TRBD1 (5 bases). Germline V gives CDR1 ENHRY, CDR2 SYGVKD. CDR3 size: 14 residues. V lost 6 bases, J lost 1 base, and 12 bases lay in between. The CDR3 region has the DNA TGTGCCATCAGGGAGGGGAGCGGGAACACTGAAGCTTTCTTT. This sequence encodes CAIREGSGNTEAFF.

V gene TRBV27 combines with J gene TRBJ2-5, with 7 bases fitting TRBD1. The germline V gene encodes CDR1 MNHEY and CDR2 SMNVEV (reference sequence). This CDR3 region has 15 residues. Trimming removed 5 bases from V and 5 bases from J; junction bases left unmatched: 11. The CDR3 DNA reads as TGTGCCAGCAGTACCGGGACAGATCCTCGGGAGACCCAGTACTTC. It yields the protein CASSTGTDPRETQYF.

The rearrangement joins TRBV7-6 to TRBJ2-3, with 14 bases lining up with TRBD2. The CDR3 length is 18 residues. Unmatched junction bases numbered 5, after V lost 3 bases and J lost 0 bases. From germline, CDR1 is SGHVS and CDR2 FNYEAQ. CDR3 protein: CASSFGTSGGKSTDTQYF. CDR3 in DNA: TGTGCCAGCAGCTTCGGGACTAGCGGGGGAAAAAGCACAGATACGCAGTATTTT.

The V and J genes are TRBV11-2 and TRBJ1-4; D ambiguous. The CDR3 extends over 12 amino acids. Germline V lookup: CDR1 SGHAT, CDR2 FQNNGV. V shed 0 bases and J shed 7 bases, with 3 bases lying between them. Here the CDR3 reads CASSLDREKLFF. CDR3 sequence (DNA): TGTGCCAGCAGCTTAGATCGTGAAAAACTGTTTTTT.

The V gene is TRBV12-5, the J gene TRBJ2-7; D possibly matches TRBD1 or TRBD2 (6 bases each). The germline gives CDR1 LGHNT, CDR2 FRNRAP. The CDR3 loop spans 14 amino acids. V lost 1 base to trimming and J lost 4 bases, with 11 bases between them. CDR3 sequence (DNA): TGTGCTAGTGGTTTGGCAGGGGACTTGTACGAGCAGTACGTC. It yields the protein CASGLAGDLYEQYV.

The genes are TRBV9 and TRBJ1-1; D unresolved. Germline V CDR1 and CDR2: SGDLS, YYNGEE. CDR3 length: 15 residues. V shed 2 bases and J shed 0 bases, with 11 bases lying between them. CDR3 sequence (DNA): TGTGCCAGCAGCGTTTTACCGACCATGAACACTGAAGCTTTCTTT. It specifies CASSVLPTMNTEAFF.

This chain joins TRBV5-1 and TRBJ1-3; no clear D. V was cut by 1 base and J by 0 bases, with 14 bases left in between. There are 17 residues in the CDR3. In germline, CDR1 is SGHRS, CDR2 YFSETQ. CDR3 residues: CASSLRPSTDSGNTIYF. CDR3 bases: TGCGCCAGCAGCTTGAGGCCCTCGACCGACTCTGGAAACACCATATATTTT.

The chain recombines TRBV28 with TRBJ2-4; D unclear. From germline, CDR1 is MDHEN and CDR2 SYDVKM. V was pared by 2 bases and J by 8 bases, with 16 bases between. The CDR3 loop spans 15 amino acids. The CDR3 loop is CASSLVALPSDIQYF. As DNA, the CDR3 is TGTGCCAGCAGTTTAGTGGCTCTCCCATCCGACATTCAGTACTTC. Based on the CDR3 plus reference TRBV28 and TRBJ2-4, the full variable domain is DVKVTQSSRYLVKRTGEKVFLECVQDMDHENMFWYRQDPGLGLRLIYFSYDVKMKEKGDIPEGYSVSREKKERFSLILESASTNQTSMYLCASSLVALPSDIQYFGAGTRLSVL.

This clone was seen once. V usage is TRBV6-6 and J usage is TRBJ2-7; possible D gene TRBD1, 6 bases. The CDR3 extends over 16 amino acids. Germline CDR1 and CDR2: MNHNY and SVGAGI (reference sequence). The V end lost 4 bases, the J end lost 0 bases, and 16 bases lay between the germline ends. CDR3 residues: CASSFLQGYSSYEQYV. The CDR3 DNA reads as TGTGCCAGCAGTTTCTTACAGGGTTATAGCTCCTACGAGCAGTACGTC.

The V and J genes are TRBV6-6 and TRBJ1-1, with a possible D match to TRBD1 (5 bases). Between the trimmed V and J ends, which lost 0 bases and 1 base, there was a span of 12 bases. The CDR3 runs 16 residues. Per germline, CDR1 MNHNY and CDR2 SVGAGI (reference sequence). CDR3 bases: TGTGCCAGCAGTTACTCGACGGGGGTTACGAACACTGAAGCTTTCTTT. Translating gives CASSYSTGVTNTEAFF.